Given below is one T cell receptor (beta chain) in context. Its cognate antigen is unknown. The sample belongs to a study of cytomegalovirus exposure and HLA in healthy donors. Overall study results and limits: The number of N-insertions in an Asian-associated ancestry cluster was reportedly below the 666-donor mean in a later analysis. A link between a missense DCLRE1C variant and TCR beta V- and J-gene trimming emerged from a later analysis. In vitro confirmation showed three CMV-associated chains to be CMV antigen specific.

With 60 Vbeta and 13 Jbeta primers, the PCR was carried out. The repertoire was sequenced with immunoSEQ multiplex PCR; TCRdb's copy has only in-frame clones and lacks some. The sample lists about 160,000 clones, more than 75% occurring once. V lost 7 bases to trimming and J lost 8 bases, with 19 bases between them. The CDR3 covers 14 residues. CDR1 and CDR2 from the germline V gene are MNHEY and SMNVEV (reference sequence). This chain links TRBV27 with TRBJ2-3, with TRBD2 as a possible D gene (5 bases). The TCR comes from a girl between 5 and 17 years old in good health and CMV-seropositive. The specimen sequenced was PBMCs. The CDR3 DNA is TGTGCCAGCACCCACACCCCGGCGGGCGTTACGCAGTATTTT. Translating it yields CASTHTPAGVTQYF.